Below, 20 T cell receptor beta chains from the same sample are listed, as sequenced in a study of T cell responses to AZD1222 COVID-19 vaccine. TCRdb's copy holds only in-frame clones and misses some; the assay was immunoSEQ multiplex PCR. The data contain some 96,000 clones, about 88% of them singletons. The source material was peripheral blood, sampled on day 0 of AZD1222 vaccination. Receptor source: an adult in good health.

This chain uses TRBV6-5 with TRBJ1-4; TRBD1 agrees at 9 bases. Germline V gene lookup returns CDR1 MNHEY and CDR2 SVGAGI. The CDR3 sequence is 15 residues long. Trimming took 6 bases from V and 3 from J; bases not matched to a gene: 5. CDR3 nucleotide sequence: TGTGCCAGCAGGACGGACAGGGGCCCTAATGAAAAACTGTTTTTT. It yields the protein CASRTDRGPNEKLFF.

This chain connects TRBV29-1 to TRBJ1-2; 10 bases are a match to TRBD1. This CDR3 is built from 13 residues. Per the germline V gene, CDR1 is SQVTM and CDR2 is ANQGSEA. V was clipped by 5 bases and J by 7 bases; unmatched bases: 7. DNA of the CDR3: TGCAGCGTTAAGAGACAGGGGGCCGGTGGCTACACCTTC. Translation: CSVKRQGAGGYTF. Complete variable domain (other parts from reference TRBV29-1 and TRBJ1-2): SAVISQKPSRDICQRGTSLTIQCQVDSQVTMMFWYRQQPGQSLTLIATANQGSEATYESGFVIDKFPISRPNLTFSTLTVSNMSPEDSSIYLCSVKRQGAGGYTFGSGTRLTVV.

This clone appeared once. This chain uses TRBV2 with TRBJ2-5, with 8 bases that match TRBD2. V trimming: 6 bases; J trimming: 1 base; junction bases outside the gene matches: 7. Germline V gene sequence: CDR1 SNHLY, CDR2 FYNNEI. The CDR3 contains 15 residues. This CDR3 reads CASRGGGRTQETQYF. CDR3 DNA: TGTGCCAGCAGGGGTGGCGGGAGGACCCAAGAGACCCAGTACTTC.

The gene calls are TRBV5-8 and TRBJ2-5, with 8 bases fitting TRBD1. The CDR3 extends over 14 amino acids. CDR1 and CDR2 (germline): SGHTS, YDEGEE. V shed 7 bases, J shed 2 bases, and the junction held 7 bases outside the gene matches. The CDR3 coding sequence is TGTGCCAGCGACAGGGGCGGGGTACAAGAGACCCAGTACTTC. Translating gives CASDRGGVQETQYF.

The gene calls are TRBV20-1 and TRBJ1-2; D is unresolved. CDR3 length equals 14 residues. Trimming removed 3 bases from V and 4 bases from J, with 15 bases in between. Germline loops: CDR1 DFQATT, CDR2 SNEGSKA (reference sequence). Here the CDR3 DNA reads TGCAGTGCTAGTTACCCAGGCGGAGTCTATGGCTACACCTTC. This codes for CSASYPGGVYGYTF.

The V and J genes are TRBV19 and TRBJ1-6; D ambiguous. Germline V gene lookup returns CDR1 LNHDA and CDR2 SQIVND (reference sequence). There are 15 residues in the CDR3. The V end lost 3 bases, the J end lost 0 bases, and 6 bases lay between the germline ends. The CDR3 nucleotides are TGTGCCAGTAGTATGGGCAACTCCTATAATTCACCCCTCCACTTT. Residues: CASSMGNSYNSPLHF.

This clone was seen only a few times. V is TRBV6-2 or TRBV6-3 and J is TRBJ2-2; D not resolved. Germline V gene data show CDR1 as MNHEY and CDR2 as SVGEGT. Trimming left V 4 bases short and J 0 bases short, with 3 bases between. The CDR3 consists of 13 residues. CDR3: CASSWSNTGELFF. CDR3 nucleotide sequence: TGTGCCAGCAGTTGGTCGAACACCGGGGAGCTGTTTTTT.

The genes are TRBV7-9 and TRBJ1-2; TRBD1 aligns across 8 bases. Germline trimming cut 3 bases from V and 4 bases from J; bases unmatched to any gene: 7. CDR1 SEHNR and CDR2 FQNEAQ come from the germline V gene (reference sequence). The CDR3 runs to 15 residues. The CDR3 protein is CASSFGQGNSYGYTF. CDR3 coding DNA: TGTGCCAGCAGCTTCGGACAGGGTAATTCCTATGGCTACACCTTC.

This rearrangement joins TRBV5-4 to TRBJ2-4; the match to TRBD1 covers 8 bases. The CDR3 contains 16 residues. Germline CDR1 SGHNT, CDR2 YYREEE (reference sequence). V lost 3 bases to trimming and J lost 1 base; unmatched junction nucleotides: 6. CDR3 in amino acids: CASSSWTGLAKNIQYF. CDR3 sequence (DNA): TGTGCCAGCAGCTCCTGGACAGGGCTGGCCAAAAACATTCAGTACTTC.

The chain carries TRBV4-1 and TRBJ2-1; 12 bases match TRBD2. CDR1 is MGHRA, CDR2 YSYEKL, per germline. This CDR3 comprises 15 residues. V shed 6 bases and J 6 bases; nucleotides not matched to a gene: 6. CDR3 loop: CASRLTSGSFNEQFF. The CDR3 nucleotides read TGCGCCAGCAGACTGACTAGCGGGAGTTTCAATGAGCAGTTCTTC.

The genes are TRBV7-9 and TRBJ2-7; D is unclear. Deletions cut 5 bases from V and 6 bases from J, with 17 bases between. CDR3 length: 14 residues. Germline values: CDR1 SEHNR, CDR2 FQNEAQ (reference sequence). DNA for the CDR3: TGTGCCAGCAGCCCGCCAACGTCCGAAAGCGAGCAGTACTTC. It yields the protein CASSPPTSESEQYF.

This CDR3 reads CASRHRDRRNTIYF. The CDR3 nucleotides are TGTGCCAGTAGACACCGGGACAGAAGAAACACCATATATTTT. V and J are TRBV19 and TRBJ1-3; TRBD1 matches 7 bases. J lost 5 bases, V lost 6 bases, and 7 bases had no gene match. Germline V gene sequence: CDR1 LNHDA, CDR2 SQIVND (reference sequence). This CDR3 region has 14 residues. Filled out from reference TRBV19 and TRBJ1-3, the complete variable domain reads DGGITQSPKYLFRKEGQNVTLSCEQNLNHDAMYWYRQDPGQGLRLIYYSQIVNDFQKGDIAEGYSVSREKKESFPLTVTSAQKNPTAFYLCASRHRDRRNTIYFGEGSWLTVV.

The chain joins TRBV24-1 to TRBJ1-2, with D possibly TRBD1 on 6 matching bases. The V gene's germline CDR1 is KGHDR and CDR2 SFDVKD. CDR3 size: 14 residues. V gave up 3 bases and J gave up 4 bases, with 11 bases separating them. As DNA, the CDR3 is TGTGCCACCAGTGATCCTGGACAGATCTATGGCTACACCTTC. Translation: CATSDPGQIYGYTF.

V and J are TRBV7-9 and TRBJ2-5; 9 bases match TRBD1. This CDR3 spans 19 amino acids. V trimming: 3 bases; J trimming: 4 bases; junction bases outside the gene matches: 18. Per the germline V gene, CDR1 is SEHNR and CDR2 is FQNEAQ (reference sequence). The CDR3 DNA reads as TGTGCCAGCAGCTTTGGGGGGACAGGGAGTGCGAGTAAGAGAGAGACCCAGTACTTC. Its translation is CASSFGGTGSASKRETQYF.

J is TRBJ2-1 and V is TRBV9, with 8 positions matching TRBD2. Trimming took 4 bases from V and 0 from J; bases not matched to a gene: 3. The CDR3 length is 15 residues. Germline V lookup: CDR1 SGDLS, CDR2 YYNGEE. The CDR3 nucleotides are TGTGCCAGCAGCTCGAGCGGGAGCTCCTACAATGAGCAGTTCTTC. It yields the protein CASSSSGSSYNEQFF.

As for this clone: Different DNA sequences within this sample yield the same CDR3. The chain joins TRBV9 to TRBJ2-5; 7 bases map to TRBD1. Germline CDR1 is SGDLS and CDR2 is YYNGEE. Trimming took 4 bases from V and 5 from J; bases not matched to a gene: 5. CDR3 length: 13 amino acids. CDR3 DNA sequence: TGTGCCAGCAGCCCCCGACAGGGTGAGACCCAGTACTTC. Translating it yields CASSPRQGETQYF.

This rearrangement joins TRBV19 to TRBJ2-2; D is perhaps TRBD1 (6 bases). V lost 6 bases and J 0 bases, leaving 14 bases between the germline ends. The CDR3 extends over 16 amino acids. The germline V gene has CDR1 LNHDA and CDR2 SQIVND (reference sequence). The CDR3, as DNA: TGTGCCAGTAGAAACGGACAGACAACGAACACCGGGGAGCTGTTTTTT. This codes for CASRNGQTTNTGELFF.

V gene TRBV18 combines with J gene TRBJ1-1; 8 bases agree with TRBD1. Unmatched junction bases numbered 9, after V lost 4 bases and J lost 8 bases. Germline CDR1 KGHSH, CDR2 LQKENI. The CDR3 extends over 14 amino acids. CDR3 in amino acids: CASSRTGPLREAFF. The CDR3 bases are TGTGCCAGCTCACGGACAGGGCCCCTTAGGGAAGCTTTCTTT.

V usage is TRBV9 and J usage is TRBJ2-2, with D unresolved. This CDR3 is 16 amino acids long. Trimming removed 0 bases at V and 0 bases at J, with 9 bases between. Germline CDR1 SGDLS, CDR2 YYNGEE. CDR3 region: CASSVEAVTNTGELFF. CDR3 DNA: TGTGCCAGCAGCGTAGAGGCGGTCACGAACACCGGGGAGCTGTTTTTT.

On this clone: Other DNA variants within this sample encode the same CDR3. This sequence joins TRBV6-6 and TRBJ2-1; D unresolved. The CDR3 contains 11 residues. Germline lookup yields CDR1 MNHNY and CDR2 SVGAGI (reference sequence). Trimming shortened V by 5 bases and J by 7 bases, and 6 bases separated the two germline ends. CDR3 nucleotides: TGTGCCAGCAGTCCCAATAATGAGCAGTTCTTC. Its translation is CASSPNNEQFF.